These 11 T cell receptor beta chains were all obtained from the same sample, sequenced in a study of blood T cell repertoires in COVID-19. Produced via immunoSEQ multiplex PCR; TCRdb's table is partial and in-frame only. The sample has 60,000 to 75,000 clones; 88% are singletons. Sequences were obtained from peripheral blood. These receptors all come from a woman aged 80 or older with active COVID-19.

The rearrangement uses TRBV7-6 and TRBJ2-1; TRBD2 aligns across 13 bases. From germline, CDR1 is SGHVS and CDR2 FNYEAQ. The CDR3 length is 16 residues. The V and J ends lost 1 base and 8 bases, in that order; junction bases with no gene match: 5. The CDR3 sequence is CASSLGLAGGRYEQFF. CDR3 DNA: TGTGCCAGCAGCTTAGGACTAGCGGGGGGAAGGTATGAGCAGTTCTTC.

The chain combines TRBV18 with TRBJ2-3, with 9 bases fitting TRBD2. V lost 3 bases, J lost 7 bases, and 8 bases stayed unmatched. Germline V gives CDR1 KGHSH, CDR2 LQKENI. CDR3 length: 15 residues. The CDR3 region has the DNA TGTGCCAGCTCACCGGCTAGCGGGACGAGACATACGCAGTATTTT. This codes for CASSPASGTRHTQYF.

The chain is built from TRBV5-4 and TRBJ2-1; 11 bases are a match to TRBD2. CDR1 is SGHNT, CDR2 YYREEE, per germline (reference sequence). V shed 5 bases, J shed 4 bases, and the junction held 5 bases outside the gene matches. This CDR3 is 15 amino acids long. The CDR3 loop is CASSSGTSGYNEQFF. The DNA of the CDR3 is TGTGCCAGCAGTTCCGGGACTAGCGGATACAATGAGCAGTTCTTC.

This chain uses TRBV7-9 with TRBJ2-1, with a tentative D call TRBD1 (6 bases). V gave up 9 bases and J gave up 0 bases, with 12 bases separating them. This CDR3 has 14 residues. Germline CDR1 reads SEHNR; CDR2 reads FQNEAQ (reference sequence). CDR3 bases: TGTGCCAGTACCCGACAGGTCTCCTACAATGAGCAGTTCTTC. This translates into CASTRQVSYNEQFF. The full variable domain, rest sourced from reference TRBV7-9 and TRBJ2-1, is DTGVSQNPRHKITKRGQNVTFRCDPISEHNRLYWYRQTLGQGPEFLTYFQNEAQLEKSRLLSDRFSAERPKGSFSTLEIQRTEQGDSAMYLCASTRQVSYNEQFFGPGTRLTVL.

V is TRBV27 and J is TRBJ2-6; D uncertain. Germline V gene data show CDR1 as MNHEY and CDR2 as SMNVEV (reference sequence). CDR3 size: 18 residues. V lost 5 bases to trimming and J lost 4 bases, with 21 bases between them. The chain's CDR3 is CASSRYFPLPTGANVLTF. The DNA for the CDR3 is TGTGCCAGCAGTCGCTACTTTCCCCTCCCTACCGGGGCCAACGTCCTGACTTTC.

The CDR3 loop is CASSFPPYGRGNEQFF. The CDR3 DNA sequence: TGTGCCAGCAGTTTCCCCCCTTACGGCCGGGGCAATGAGCAGTTCTTC. This chain uses TRBV6-6 with TRBJ2-1, with D possibly being TRBD2 (5 bases). Germline lookup yields CDR1 MNHNY and CDR2 SVGAGI (reference sequence). V was pared by 4 bases and J by 6 bases, with 19 bases between. This CDR3 is built from 16 residues.

V gene TRBV28 combines with J gene TRBJ2-7; 7 nucleotides align to TRBD1. V lost 5 bases, J lost 2 bases, and 3 bases stayed unmatched. The CDR3 contains 13 residues. Germline loops: CDR1 MDHEN, CDR2 SYDVKM. The CDR3 sequence is CASSPTGPYEQYF. In DNA form, the CDR3 reads TGTGCCAGCAGTCCGACAGGGCCCTACGAGCAGTACTTC.

CDR3 sequence (DNA): TGCAGCGGGACCTCGGACAGGCAGCGGGGGAGGACCTACAATGAGCAGTTCTTC. It is translated as CSGTSDRQRGRTYNEQFF. V is TRBV29-1 and J is TRBJ2-1, with a tentative D call TRBD2 (8 bases). V dropped 7 bases and J dropped 2 bases, with 27 bases sitting between them. Germline V gene data show CDR1 as SQVTM and CDR2 as ANQGSEA. The CDR3 is 18 residues long.

The chain couples TRBV9 to TRBJ2-3; TRBD2 agrees at 7 bases. The CDR3 is 14 amino acids. Trimming removed 7 bases from V and 2 bases from J; junction bases left unmatched: 7. Per the germline V gene, CDR1 is SGDLS and CDR2 is YYNGEE. For the CDR3, the DNA is TGTGCCAGCGGGAGGGGCCAGAACACAGATACGCAGTATTTT. Translated: CASGRGQNTDTQYF.

The chain couples TRBV29-1 to TRBJ2-3, with a weak D call TRBD2 (5 bases). CDR3 length: 14 residues. With 4 bases removed from V and 0 bases from J, the gap between germline ends came to 11 bases. Germline V gene data show CDR1 as SQVTM and CDR2 as ANQGSEA. CDR3 DNA: TGCAGCGTTGTGGACTTCCCTAGCACAGATACGCAGTATTTT. Amino acid sequence: CSVVDFPSTDTQYF.

The rearrangement links TRBV12-5 to TRBJ2-5; 7 bases fit TRBD1. CDR1 and CDR2 (germline): LGHNT, FRNRAP. The CDR3 is 15 amino acids. V lost 6 bases to trimming and J lost 1 base; unmatched junction nucleotides: 8. CDR3 protein: CASGTGATIQETQYF. CDR3 nucleotides: TGTGCTAGTGGCACAGGGGCGACCATCCAAGAGACCCAGTACTTC. Combining the CDR3 with reference TRBV12-5 and TRBJ2-5 gives the whole variable domain DARVTQTPRHKVTEMGQEVTMRCQPILGHNTVFWYRQTMMQGLELLAYFRNRAPLDDSGMPKDRFSAEMPDATLATLKIQPSEPRDSAVYFCASGTGATIQETQYFGPGTRLLVL.